This T cell receptor (beta chain) was sequenced in a study of beta chain features in type 1 diabetes. Overall study: Sorted cells examined across all samples numbered 85 million to 130 million. Points from the study as a whole: Short templates might get an advantage during PCR, and this would be equal in patients and controls. VDJ junctions in type 1 diabetes patients carried more deletions and fewer insertions.

Concerning this clone: As yet, its antigen is unknown.

A CD45RO/CCR7/CD25/CD127/CD95/CD27 panel sorted naive, central memory, regulatory and stem cell-like memory CD4+ cells. Germline trimming cut 1 base from V and 0 bases from J; bases unmatched to any gene: 1. CDR1 is LNHDA, CDR2 SQIVND, per germline (reference sequence). The CDR3 contains 15 residues. All of the isolated RNA was reverse transcribed, so expressed TCRB transcripts were sequenced. Using immunoSEQ multiplex PCR, the repertoire was profiled, and TCRdb retains in-frame clones only, with some absent. The data show about 620,000 clones, 15% to 17% seen once. The chain recombines TRBV19 with TRBJ2-3; 7 bases line up with TRBD1. Sequenced input: naive CD4+ T cells from blood. The TCR originated in a man in his late teens or twenties in good health. CDR3 coding DNA: TGTGCCAGTAGTATAGGGGGACAGAGCACAGATACGCAGTATTTT. It yields the protein CASSIGGQSTDTQYF.